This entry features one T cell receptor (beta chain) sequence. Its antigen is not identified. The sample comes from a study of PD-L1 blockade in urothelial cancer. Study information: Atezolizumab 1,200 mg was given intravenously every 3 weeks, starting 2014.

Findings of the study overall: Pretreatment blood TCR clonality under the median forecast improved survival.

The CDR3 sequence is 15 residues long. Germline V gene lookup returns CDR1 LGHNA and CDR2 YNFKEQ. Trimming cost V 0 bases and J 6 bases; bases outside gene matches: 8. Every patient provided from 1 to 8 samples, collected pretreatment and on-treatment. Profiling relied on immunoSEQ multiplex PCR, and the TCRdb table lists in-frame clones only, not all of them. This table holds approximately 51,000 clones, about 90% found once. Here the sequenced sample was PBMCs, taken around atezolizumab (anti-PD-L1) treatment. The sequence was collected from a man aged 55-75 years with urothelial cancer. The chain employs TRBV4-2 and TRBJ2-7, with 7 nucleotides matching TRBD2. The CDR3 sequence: CASSQDARTSSEQYF. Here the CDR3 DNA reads TGTGCCAGCAGCCAAGACGCCAGGACTAGTAGCGAGCAGTACTTC.